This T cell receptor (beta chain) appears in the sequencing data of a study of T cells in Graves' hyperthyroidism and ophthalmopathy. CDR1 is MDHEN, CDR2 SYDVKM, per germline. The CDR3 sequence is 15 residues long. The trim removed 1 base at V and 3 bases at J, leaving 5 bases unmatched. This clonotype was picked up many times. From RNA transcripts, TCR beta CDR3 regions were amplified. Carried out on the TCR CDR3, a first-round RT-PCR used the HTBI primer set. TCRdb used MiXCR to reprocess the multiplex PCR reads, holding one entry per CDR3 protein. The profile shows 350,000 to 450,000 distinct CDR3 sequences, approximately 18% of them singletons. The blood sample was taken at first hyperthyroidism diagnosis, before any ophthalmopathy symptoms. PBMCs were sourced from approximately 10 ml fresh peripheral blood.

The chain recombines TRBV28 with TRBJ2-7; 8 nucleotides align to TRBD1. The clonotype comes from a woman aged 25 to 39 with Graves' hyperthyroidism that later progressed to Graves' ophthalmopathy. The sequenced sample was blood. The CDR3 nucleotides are TGTGCCAGCAGTTTATCTACAGGGGGGTTCTACGAGCAGTACTTC. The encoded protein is CASSLSTGGFYEQYF.